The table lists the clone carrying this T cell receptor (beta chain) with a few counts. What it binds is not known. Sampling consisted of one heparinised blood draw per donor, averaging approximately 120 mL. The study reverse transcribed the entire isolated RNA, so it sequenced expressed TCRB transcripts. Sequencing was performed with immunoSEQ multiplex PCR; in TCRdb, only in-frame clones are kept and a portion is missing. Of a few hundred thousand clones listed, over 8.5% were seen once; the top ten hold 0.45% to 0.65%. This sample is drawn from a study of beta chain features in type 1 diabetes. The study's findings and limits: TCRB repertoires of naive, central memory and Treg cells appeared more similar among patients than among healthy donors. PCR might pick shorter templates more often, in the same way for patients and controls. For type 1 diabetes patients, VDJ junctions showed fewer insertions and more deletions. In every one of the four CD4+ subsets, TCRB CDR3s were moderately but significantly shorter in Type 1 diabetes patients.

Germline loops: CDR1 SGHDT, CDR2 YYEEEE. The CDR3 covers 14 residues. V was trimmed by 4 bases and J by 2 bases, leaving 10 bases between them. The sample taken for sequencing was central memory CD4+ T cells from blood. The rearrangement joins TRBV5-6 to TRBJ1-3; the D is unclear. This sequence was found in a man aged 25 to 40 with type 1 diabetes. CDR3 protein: CASSRREPGNTIYF. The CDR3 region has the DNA TGTGCCAGCAGCCGGCGGGAGCCTGGAAACACCATATATTTT.